These 16 T cell receptor beta chains share one sample of origin, sequenced in a study of blood T cell repertoires in COVID-19. Method: immunoSEQ multiplex PCR; TCRdb's copy keeps in-frame clones and lacks some. The table includes about 190,000 clones, over 70% detected once. The sample comprised peripheral blood. The receptors were gathered from a man aged 55 to 69 with acute or convalescent COVID-19.

The chain combines TRBV21-1 with TRBJ2-4; the D call TRBD2 from the table was never checked on the DNA. TRBV21-1 is shown as a pseudogene. This CDR3 is built from 23 residues. The CDR3 DNA sequence: TGTGCCAGCAGCAAGACCCCTAGGCGGCGGACTAGCGGGACGCCACTAGCCAAAAACATTCAGTACTTC. It encodes CASSKTPRRRTSGTPLAKNIQYF.

V usage is TRBV27 and J usage is TRBJ2-1; 12 bases match TRBD2. The junction had 6 bases not matched to a gene; V was cut back by 4 bases and J by 2 bases. Per the germline V gene, CDR1 is MNHEY and CDR2 is SMNVEV (reference sequence). This CDR3 contains 17 residues. The CDR3 loop is CASSSRRLAGAYNEQFF. The CDR3, as DNA: TGTGCCAGCAGTTCTCGCCGACTAGCGGGGGCCTACAATGAGCAGTTCTTC.

The V and J genes are TRBV18 and TRBJ1-1; 8 bases fit TRBD1. V was clipped by 5 bases and J by 1 base; unmatched bases: 6. The CDR3 is 15 residues long. The germline CDR1 and CDR2 sequences are KGHSH and LQKENI. The CDR3 loop is CASSTGQGGNTEAFF. The CDR3 DNA reads as TGTGCCAGCTCAACAGGACAGGGCGGGAACACTGAAGCTTTCTTT. Full variable domain (remainder filled in from reference TRBV18 and TRBJ1-1): NAGVMQNPRHLVRRRGQEARLRCSPMKGHSHVYWYRQLPEEGLKFMVYLQKENIIDESGMPKERFSAEFPKEGPSILRIQQVVRGDSAAYFCASSTGQGGNTEAFFGQGTRLTVV.

The V and J genes are TRBV5-1 and TRBJ2-2, with D unclear. This CDR3 contains 12 residues. V lost 9 bases and J lost 7, with 13 bases in between. Germline V gene lookup returns CDR1 SGHRS and CDR2 YFSETQ. CDR3 coding DNA: TGCGCCACCTCAGTCAGTGGCGGGGAGCTGTTTTTT. Amino acid sequence: CATSVSGGELFF.

This chain uses TRBV5-1 with TRBJ2-2; TRBD1 matches 11 bases. V shed 4 bases, J shed 3 bases, and the junction held 8 bases outside the gene matches. This CDR3 has 17 amino acids. Germline values: CDR1 SGHRS, CDR2 YFSETQ. For the CDR3, the DNA is TGCGCCAGCAGCCCGGACAGGGGGCAAGGGTACACCGGGGAGCTGTTTTTT. Protein sequence: CASSPDRGQGYTGELFF.

This clone came up a few times. Different DNA sequences within this sample yield the same CDR3. The chain carries TRBV2 and TRBJ1-2; the D is unclear. Germline V lookup: CDR1 SNHLY, CDR2 FYNNEI. The V and J ends lost 3 bases and 5 bases respectively, with 4 bases between them. This CDR3 is 11 amino acids long. The CDR3 coding sequence is TGTGCCAGCAGTGATAGTTATGGCTACACCTTC. This translates into CASSDSYGYTF.

The CDR3 here is CASSEIWREDEQFF. Written as DNA, the CDR3 is TGTGCCAGCAGTGAAATTTGGAGGGAGGATGAGCAGTTCTTC. This sequence joins TRBV6-1 and TRBJ2-1, with D perhaps matching TRBD2 (6 bases). Germline V gene lookup returns CDR1 MNHNS and CDR2 SASEGT. This CDR3 is 14 amino acids long. The V end lost 2 bases, the J end lost 8 bases, and 13 bases lay between the germline ends.

This chain uses TRBV6-4 with TRBJ2-1; D gene uncertain. Germline lookup yields CDR1 MRHNA and CDR2 SNTAGT. This CDR3 region has 10 residues. Trimming shortened V by 7 bases and J by 6 bases, and 4 bases separated the two germline ends. CDR3 DNA: TGTGCCAGCATTCTCAATGAGCAGTTCTTC. Translation: CASILNEQFF.

V usage is TRBV5-1 and J usage is TRBJ2-3; D is possibly TRBD1 (5 bases). CDR3 length equals 13 residues. The V gene's germline CDR1 is SGHRS and CDR2 YFSETQ. V was trimmed by 2 bases and J by 6 bases, leaving 10 bases between them. The CDR3: CASSLRQLDTQYF. The CDR3 DNA is TGCGCCAGCAGCTTAAGACAGCTGGATACGCAGTATTTT.

The chain links TRBV4-1 to TRBJ2-7; 7 nucleotides match TRBD1. This CDR3 contains 16 residues. Germline values: CDR1 MGHRA, CDR2 YSYEKL. V lost 4 bases, J lost 4 bases, and 13 bases stayed unmatched. CDR3 in amino acids: CASSPHRGRKGYEQYF. The CDR3 DNA sequence: TGCGCCAGCAGCCCCCACAGGGGTAGAAAGGGTTACGAGCAGTACTTC.

The chain carries TRBV6-5 and TRBJ2-7; tentatively, D is TRBD1 (6 bases). The CDR3 has 13 residues. Per the germline V gene, CDR1 is MNHEY and CDR2 is SVGAGI. V lost 4 bases and J lost 6, with 13 bases in between. CDR3 in amino acids: CASSSGVLAEQYF. The CDR3 DNA is TGTGCCAGCAGTTCAGGGGTTTTGGCCGAGCAGTACTTC.

This clone has just one count. This chain connects TRBV5-4 to TRBJ2-1, with TRBD2 matching 11 bases. The CDR3 has 18 residues. Germline values: CDR1 SGHNT, CDR2 YYREEE (reference sequence). The J segment lost 2 bases and the V segment lost 0 bases, leaving 7 bases of the junction unmatched. CDR3 sequence: CASSLVASGRFTYNEQFF. CDR3 nucleotide sequence: TGTGCCAGCAGCTTGGTCGCTAGCGGGAGGTTCACCTACAATGAGCAGTTCTTC.

The chain has TRBV6-2 or TRBV6-3 and TRBJ2-3; tentatively, D is TRBD2 (6 bases). Trimming shortened V by 0 bases and J by 1 base, and 14 bases separated the two germline ends. CDR1 and CDR2 from the germline V gene are MNHEY and SVGEGT. This CDR3 is built from 17 residues. The DNA for the CDR3 is TGTGCCAGCAGTTACTCGACGAGCGGGCGAGGCACAGATACGCAGTATTTT. As protein: CASSYSTSGRGTDTQYF.

The chain has TRBV4-2 and TRBJ2-1, with TRBD2 matching over 8 bases. Trimming took 1 base from V and 8 from J; bases not matched to a gene: 10. The CDR3 spans 16 residues. Germline V gives CDR1 LGHNA, CDR2 YNFKEQ. The CDR3 sequence: CASSQGVAGLLDEQFF. The CDR3 DNA is TGTGCCAGCAGCCAAGGGGTAGCGGGGCTTTTGGATGAGCAGTTCTTC.

The J gene is TRBJ1-6, the V gene TRBV27, with a tentative D call TRBD1 (5 bases). There are 14 residues in the CDR3. In germline, CDR1 is MNHEY, CDR2 SMNVEV (reference sequence). V was cut by 3 bases and J by 5 bases, with 8 bases left in between. CDR3 coding DNA: TGTGCCAGCAGTTTTGGGGCAGATAATTCACCCCTCCACTTT. Protein product: CASSFGADNSPLHF.

V usage is TRBV21-1 and J usage is TRBJ2-6; the D call in the table, TRBD1, was not verified against the DNA. TRBV21-1 is labeled a pseudogene. The CDR3 has 19 residues. The CDR3 DNA reads TGTGCCAGCAGCCTCACTGGGACAGAAGATGCCCCTGGGGCCAACGTCCTGACTTTC. This gives the protein CASSLTGTEDAPGANVLTF.